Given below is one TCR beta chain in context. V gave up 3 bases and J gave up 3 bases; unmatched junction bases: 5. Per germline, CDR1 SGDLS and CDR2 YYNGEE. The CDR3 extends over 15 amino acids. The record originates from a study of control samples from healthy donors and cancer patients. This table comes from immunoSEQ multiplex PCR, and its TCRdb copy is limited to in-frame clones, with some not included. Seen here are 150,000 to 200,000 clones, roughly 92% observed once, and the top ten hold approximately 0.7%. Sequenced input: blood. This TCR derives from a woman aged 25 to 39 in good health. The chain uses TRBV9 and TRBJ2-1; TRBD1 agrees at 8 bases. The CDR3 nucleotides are TGTGCCAGCAGCGAGCAGGGGGCGTTCTACAATGAGCAGTTCTTC. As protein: CASSEQGAFYNEQFF. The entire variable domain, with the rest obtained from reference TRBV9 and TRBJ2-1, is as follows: DSGVTQTPKHLITATGQRVTLRCSPRSGDLSVYWYQQSLDQGLQFLIQYYNGEERAKGNILERFSAQQFPDLHSELNLSSLELGDSALYFCASSEQGAFYNEQFFGPGTRLTVL.